Each of the 22 T cell receptor beta chains below was sequenced from the same sample in a study of cytomegalovirus exposure and HLA in healthy donors. 13 Jbeta primers and 60 Vbeta primers were used for the PCR. TCRdb keeps only in-frame clones here, not all; method: immunoSEQ multiplex PCR. The repertoire holds about 160,000 clones, 65% to 80% seen once, with under 2% in the top ten. Sequenced sample: PBMCs. These receptors were taken from a woman in her 30s in good health and CMV-seronegative.

J is TRBJ2-7 and V is TRBV6-1; 7 positions agree with TRBD2. This CDR3 has 16 amino acids. Per germline, CDR1 MNHNS and CDR2 SASEGT. V shed 0 bases and J 2 bases; nucleotides not matched to a gene: 7. The CDR3 DNA reads TGTGCCAGCAGTGAAGCAACGCAGCGGGGCCCCTACGAGCAGTACTTC. Its translation: CASSEATQRGPYEQYF.

This chain joins TRBV4-1 and TRBJ1-3, with D tentatively TRBD1 (6 bases). V was clipped by 3 bases and J by 0 bases, with 21 bases between them. The CDR3 contains 19 residues. Germline-derived CDR1 and CDR2 are MGHRA and YSYEKL. The CDR3 bases are TGCGCCAGCAGCCACATCCCTCCGGCAGGGGAAAGCTCTGGAAACACCATATATTTT. Residues: CASSHIPPAGESSGNTIYF.

The genes are TRBV18 and TRBJ1-1; tentative D call: TRBD1 (6 bases). This CDR3 is built from 14 residues. V lost 4 bases to trimming and J lost 5 bases, with 14 bases between them. CDR1 and CDR2 (germline): KGHSH, LQKENI. CDR3 sequence: CASSQGEGTTEAFF. DNA for the CDR3: TGTGCCAGCTCACAGGGGGAGGGTACTACTGAAGCTTTCTTT.

The chain couples TRBV5-5 to TRBJ1-2; D is undetermined. The CDR3 has 12 amino acids. The ends were cut back, 4 bases at V and 7 bases at J, with 11 bases in the middle. The germline CDR1 and CDR2 sequences are SGHKS and YYEKEE (reference sequence). Here the CDR3 DNA reads TGTGCCAGCAGCCAGAATGGTGGTGGCTACACCTTC. Translating it yields CASSQNGGGYTF.

J is TRBJ1-2 and V is TRBV2, with D maybe TRBD1 (5 bases). The CDR3 consists of 13 residues. With 1 base removed from V and 9 bases from J, the gap between germline ends came to 12 bases. The germline gives CDR1 SNHLY, CDR2 FYNNEI. CDR3 amino acids: CASSEEGDSRYTF. The CDR3 DNA sequence: TGTGCCAGCAGTGAAGAAGGGGATTCCCGCTACACCTTC.

This clone appeared once. The chain has TRBV28 and TRBJ2-2; no definite D call. Germline V gene lookup returns CDR1 MDHEN and CDR2 SYDVKM. V lost 3 bases and J 1 base, leaving 12 bases between the germline ends. The CDR3 loop spans 16 amino acids. In nucleotides, the CDR3 is TGTGCCAGCAGTTTTCTGAGGCAGCTGAACACCGGGGAGCTGTTTTTT. It is translated as CASSFLRQLNTGELFF.

The chain is built from TRBV6-6 and TRBJ2-7; D is possibly TRBD1 (7 bases). Per germline, CDR1 MNHNY and CDR2 SVGAGI (reference sequence). V gave up 7 bases and J gave up 4 bases, with 17 bases separating them. This CDR3 spans 14 amino acids. The DNA for the CDR3 is TGTGCCAGCAAGGGGGCCATCCGGGAGTACGAGCAGTACTTC. The encoded protein is CASKGAIREYEQYF.

This clone was seen more than once but under ten times. The chain has TRBV5-4 and TRBJ1-1; TRBD1 matches 7 bases. Per germline, CDR1 SGHNT and CDR2 YYREEE (reference sequence). There are 15 residues in the CDR3. V shed 3 bases and J 1 base; nucleotides not matched to a gene: 6. CDR3 region: CASSWGDSTNTEAFF. The CDR3 DNA sequence: TGTGCCAGCAGCTGGGGGGACAGTACGAACACTGAAGCTTTCTTT.

Worth noting for this clone: Additional DNA sequences in this sample encode the identical CDR3. The rearrangement joins TRBV7-2 to TRBJ2-7, with 13 positions matching TRBD2. J was trimmed by 4 bases and V by 3 bases; bases with no gene match: 0. Per germline, CDR1 SGHTA and CDR2 FQGNSA. The CDR3 covers 14 residues. CDR3 sequence reads: CASSLTSGGYEQYF. The CDR3 coding sequence is TGTGCCAGCAGCTTGACTAGCGGGGGGTACGAGCAGTACTTC.

This chain joins TRBV6-6 and TRBJ1-4; 10 bases are a match to TRBD1. Germline loops: CDR1 MNHNY, CDR2 SVGAGI (reference sequence). CDR3 length: 16 residues. V lost 5 bases and J lost 5; bases outside the gene matches: 8. CDR3 bases: TGTGCCAGCAGTAGCCTGACAGGGGGCCTGAATGAAAAACTGTTTTTT. Translation: CASSSLTGGLNEKLFF.

This clone was counted a single time. The J gene is TRBJ1-6, the V gene TRBV28; D perhaps matches TRBD1 (6 bases). There are 15 residues in the CDR3. The germline gives CDR1 MDHEN, CDR2 SYDVKM. Trimming took 8 bases from V and 10 from J, leaving 21 bases between them. CDR3 nucleotide sequence: TGTGCCAGCCAAAGCCTGGGGGGGGCCGAATCACCCCTCCACTTT. Residues: CASQSLGGAESPLHF. The whole variable domain, remainder taken from reference TRBV28 and TRBJ1-6, is DVKVTQSSRYLVKRTGEKVFLECVQDMDHENMFWYRQDPGLGLRLIYFSYDVKMKEKGDIPEGYSVSREKKERFSLILESASTNQTSMYLCASQSLGGAESPLHFGNGTRLTVT.

The genes are TRBV9 and TRBJ2-5, with no clear D. This CDR3 has 13 amino acids. V was clipped by 3 bases and J by 4 bases, with 10 bases between them. Germline V gives CDR1 SGDLS, CDR2 YYNGEE. The DNA of the CDR3 is TGTGCCAGCAGCGACGACCCGGGAGAGACCCAGTACTTC. It codes for CASSDDPGETQYF. Together with reference TRBV9 and TRBJ2-5, the CDR3 gives the full variable domain: DSGVTQTPKHLITATGQRVTLRCSPRSGDLSVYWYQQSLDQGLQFLIQYYNGEERAKGNILERFSAQQFPDLHSELNLSSLELGDSALYFCASSDDPGETQYFGPGTRLLVL.

This clone has just a few counts. The chain employs TRBV30 and TRBJ1-3; D gene ambiguous. The CDR3 length is 14 residues. The V end lost 3 bases, the J end lost 2 bases, and 11 bases lay between the germline ends. Germline V lookup: CDR1 GTSNPN, CDR2 SVGIG (reference sequence). This CDR3 reads CAWRPGWTGNTIYF. CDR3 nucleotides: TGTGCCTGGAGACCGGGGTGGACTGGAAACACCATATATTTT. Combining the CDR3 with reference TRBV30 and TRBJ1-3 gives the whole variable domain SQTIHQWPATLVQPVGSPLSLECTVEGTSNPNLYWYRQAAGRGLQLLFYSVGIGQISSEVPQNLSASRPQDRQFILSSKKLLLSDSGFYLCAWRPGWTGNTIYFGEGSWLTVV.

This clone has a handful of counts. V gene TRBV13 combines with J gene TRBJ1-1; D is unclear. The CDR3 extends over 15 amino acids. V dropped 5 bases and J dropped 0 bases, with 13 bases sitting between them. Germline CDR1 PRHDT, CDR2 FYEKMQ (reference sequence). The CDR3 nucleotides are TGTGCCAGCAGCGCTTCAAGAGAGCTGAACACTGAAGCTTTCTTT. The encoded protein is CASSASRELNTEAFF. Filled out from reference TRBV13 and TRBJ1-1, the complete variable domain reads AAGVIQSPRHLIKEKRETATLKCYPIPRHDTVYWYQQGPGQDPQFLISFYEKMQSDKGSIPDRFSAQQFSDYHSELNMSSLELGDSALYFCASSASRELNTEAFFGQGTRLTVV.

The rearrangement uses TRBV28 and TRBJ2-7, with D unresolved. Germline V gene lookup returns CDR1 MDHEN and CDR2 SYDVKM. Trimming stripped 3 bases from V and 0 bases from J, with 15 bases between. This CDR3 contains 16 residues. CDR3 sequence (DNA): TGTGCCAGCAGTTTCTCTCCTGAGGAGACCTCCTACGAGCAGTACTTC. This translates into CASSFSPEETSYEQYF.

The chain has TRBV28 and TRBJ2-7; weak D call: TRBD2 (6 bases). The germline gives CDR1 MDHEN, CDR2 SYDVKM. This CDR3 contains 15 residues. Trimming shortened V by 6 bases and J by 6 bases, and 21 bases separated the two germline ends. CDR3 DNA sequence: TGTGCCAGCAGACGGGAGAAAAGGGGTAAAGGCGAGCAGTACTTC. It translates to CASRREKRGKGEQYF.

This chain connects TRBV28 to TRBJ1-5; 8 positions agree with TRBD1. This CDR3 has 15 residues. The germline gives CDR1 MDHEN, CDR2 SYDVKM. The V and J ends lost 4 bases and 5 bases, in that order; junction bases with no gene match: 7. CDR3 bases: TGTGCCAGCAGTTCGCCAGGGGGCGCATATCAGCCCCAGCATTTT. Translating it yields CASSSPGGAYQPQHF.

The genes are TRBV6-5 and TRBJ1-2; D is possibly TRBD1 (5 bases). Germline V CDR1 and CDR2: MNHEY, SVGAGI. The length of the CDR3 is 14 residues. V dropped 5 bases and J dropped 8 bases, with 18 bases sitting between them. The CDR3 sequence: CASSQDLAGRGYTF. The CDR3 DNA is TGTGCCAGCAGTCAAGACTTGGCGGGGCGCGGCTACACCTTC.

This rearrangement joins TRBV2 to TRBJ2-3, with TRBD2 identical over 8 bases. The junction had 8 bases not matched to a gene; V was cut back by 4 bases and J by 2 bases. Germline-derived CDR1 and CDR2 are SNHLY and FYNNEI. The CDR3 loop spans 16 amino acids. The CDR3 reads CASSGGRGGTTDTQYF. CDR3 DNA sequence: TGTGCCAGCAGTGGAGGCCGGGGGGGAACCACAGATACGCAGTATTTT.

This clone has just a few counts. The chain employs TRBV5-1 and TRBJ2-2, with a possible D match to TRBD2 (5 bases). Trimming shortened V by 2 bases and J by 6 bases, and 20 bases separated the two germline ends. Germline values: CDR1 SGHRS, CDR2 YFSETQ. The CDR3 totals 17 residues. The CDR3 loop is CASSFTGIYLLSGELFF. DNA of the CDR3: TGCGCCAGCAGCTTCACCGGGATATACCTTTTGTCCGGGGAGCTGTTTTTT. Looking up the rest from reference TRBV5-1 and TRBJ2-2 gives the full variable domain: KAGVTQTPRYLIKTRGQQVTLSCSPISGHRSVSWYQQTPGQGLQFLFEYFSETQRNKGNFPGRFSGRQFSNSRSEMNVSTLELGDSALYLCASSFTGIYLLSGELFFGEGSRLTVL.

The genes are TRBV4-3 and TRBJ2-1; D remains ambiguous. Germline CDR1 LGHNA, CDR2 YSLEER. The CDR3 contains 14 residues. V was cut by 1 base and J by 3 bases, with 7 bases left in between. This chain's CDR3 is CASSQVTSYNEQFF. The CDR3 bases are TGCGCCAGCAGCCAAGTGACAAGCTACAATGAGCAGTTCTTC.

This clone was found a few times. The V gene is TRBV2, the J gene TRBJ1-1; D remains unclear. CDR3 length: 11 amino acids. Between the trimmed V and J ends, which lost 6 bases and 7 bases, there was a span of 9 bases. Germline V gives CDR1 SNHLY, CDR2 FYNNEI. In DNA, the CDR3 is TGTGCCAGCAGCCCATACAGTGAAGCTTTCTTT. The encoded protein is CASSPYSEAFF.